The sequence of this T cell receptor (beta chain) was determined in a study of cytomegalovirus exposure and HLA in healthy donors. Remarks on this clone: Its specificity is unknown.

This CDR3 is built from 16 residues. The germline gives CDR1 GTSNPN, CDR2 SVGIG (reference sequence). Primers for the PCR totalled 60 Vbeta and 13 Jbeta. Profiled with immunoSEQ multiplex PCR; TCRdb holds only in-frame clones, not every one. The sample holds hundreds of thousands of clones, 75% seen once. Study-level results: Presence/absence comparisons presumed near-even sequencing depth among donors. As a later analysis showed, a missense DCLRE1C variant was linked to trimming of TCR beta V- and J-genes. There were three CMV-associated chains whose specificity for CMV antigens was confirmed in vitro.

The gene calls are TRBV30 and TRBJ2-1; 10 bases are a match to TRBD2. This sequence originates from a woman aged 30 to 39 in good health and CMV-seronegative. Sequencing was carried out using PBMCs. CDR3 coding DNA: TGTGCGGCGTCAGGGGACAGGACTAGCGGCGACAATGAGCAGTTCTTC. It encodes CAASGDRTSGDNEQFF.